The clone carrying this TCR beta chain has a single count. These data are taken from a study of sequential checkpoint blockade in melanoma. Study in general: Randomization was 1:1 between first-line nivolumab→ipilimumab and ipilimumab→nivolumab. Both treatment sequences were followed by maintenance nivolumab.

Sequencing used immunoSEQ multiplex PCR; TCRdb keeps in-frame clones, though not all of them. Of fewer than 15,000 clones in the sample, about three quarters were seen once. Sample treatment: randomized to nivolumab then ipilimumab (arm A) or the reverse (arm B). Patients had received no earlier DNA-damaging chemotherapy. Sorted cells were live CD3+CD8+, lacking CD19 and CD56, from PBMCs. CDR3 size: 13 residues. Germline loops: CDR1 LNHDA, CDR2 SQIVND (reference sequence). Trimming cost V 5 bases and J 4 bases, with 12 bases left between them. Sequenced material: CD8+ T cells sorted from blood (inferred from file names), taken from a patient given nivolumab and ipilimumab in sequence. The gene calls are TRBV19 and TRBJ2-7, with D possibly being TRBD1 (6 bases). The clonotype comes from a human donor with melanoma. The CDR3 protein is CASSEGDLYEQYF. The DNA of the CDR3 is TGTGCCAGTAGTGAGGGGGACCTTTACGAGCAGTACTTC.